The 25 T cell receptor beta chains presented below share a single source sample, sequenced in a study of blood T cell repertoires in COVID-19. Sequencing used immunoSEQ multiplex PCR; TCRdb keeps in-frame clones, though not all of them. This repertoire shows hundreds of thousands of clones, more than 80% found once; its top ten account for approximately 1.5%. Sequenced input: peripheral blood. The receptors derive from a woman younger than 45 with active or convalescent COVID-19.

The chain uses TRBV5-5 and TRBJ2-6; possibly TRBD1 for D (5 bases). There are 15 residues in the CDR3. Germline V CDR1 and CDR2: SGHKS, YYEKEE (reference sequence). The V end was cut by 1 base, the J end by 0 bases, with 5 bases between. CDR3 sequence: CASSLTGSGANVLTF. The CDR3 coding sequence is TGTGCCAGCAGCTTGACAGGCTCTGGGGCCAACGTCCTGACTTTC.

The chain links TRBV30 to TRBJ2-5, with D tentatively TRBD2 (6 bases). The CDR3 sequence is 14 residues long. Germline V gene lookup returns CDR1 GTSNPN and CDR2 SVGIG (reference sequence). V was cut by 6 bases and J by 5 bases, with 19 bases left in between. For the CDR3, the DNA is TGTGCCTGTAACCCGACGGGAGTGGGTGAGACCCAGTACTTC. Encoded protein: CACNPTGVGETQYF. Looking up the rest from reference TRBV30 and TRBJ2-5 gives the full variable domain: SQTIHQWPATLVQPVGSPLSLECTVEGTSNPNLYWYRQAAGRGLQLLFYSVGIGQISSEVPQNLSASRPQDRQFILSSKKLLLSDSGFYLCACNPTGVGETQYFGPGTRLLVL.

The rearrangement joins TRBV7-6 to TRBJ2-3, with TRBD2 matching over 8 bases. Trimming cost V 0 bases and J 3 bases; bases outside gene matches: 5. This CDR3 has 16 amino acids. The germline gives CDR1 SGHVS, CDR2 FNYEAQ. CDR3 residues: CASSLAVAGGTDTQYF. CDR3 nucleotides: TGTGCCAGCAGCTTAGCAGTCGCGGGAGGAACAGATACGCAGTATTTT.

The chain carries TRBV5-8 and TRBJ2-7; no clear D. The CDR3 has 14 amino acids. In germline, CDR1 is SGHTS, CDR2 YDEGEE. V was cut by 7 bases and J by 0 bases, with 14 bases left in between. CDR3 bases: TGTGCCAGCCGCACTCCGTACGACTCCTACGAGCAGTACTTC. This gives the protein CASRTPYDSYEQYF.

The chain links TRBV19 to TRBJ1-4; 9 positions agree with TRBD1. The CDR3 consists of 17 residues. Germline loops: CDR1 LNHDA, CDR2 SQIVND (reference sequence). Trimming took 4 bases from V and 3 from J; bases not matched to a gene: 9. The chain's CDR3 is CASSTNRGRAPNEKLFF. CDR3 bases: TGTGCCAGTAGTACCAACAGGGGGCGCGCACCTAATGAAAAACTGTTTTTT.

This clone occurred a few times. The J gene is TRBJ2-7, the V gene TRBV7-2, with D uncertain. Trimming shortened V by 1 base and J by 6 bases, and 7 bases separated the two germline ends. CDR1 and CDR2 from the germline V gene are SGHTA and FQGNSA. The CDR3 is 12 residues long. The CDR3 nucleotides read TGTGCCAGCAGCTTAGGTACTCCCGAGCAGTACTTC. Its translation: CASSLGTPEQYF.

The rearrangement uses TRBV27 and TRBJ2-3; TRBD1 matches 10 bases. The CDR3 totals 12 residues. Germline CDR1 is MNHEY and CDR2 is SMNVEV (reference sequence). The V and J ends lost 4 bases and 10 bases, in that order; junction bases with no gene match: 2. The CDR3 DNA sequence: TGTGCCAGCAGTTCCGGGACAGGGGCGCAGTATTTT. As protein: CASSSGTGAQYF.

Points on this clone: One end of the junction fails to match germline, which may point to a read error. The V call is TRBV5-5, the J call TRBJ1-4, with D tentatively TRBD1 (5 bases). Germline CDR1 and CDR2: SGHKS and YYEKEE (reference sequence). There are 15 residues in the CDR3. CDR3: CASRLAGGANEKLFF. The CDR3 DNA reads as TGTGCCAGCAGGTTGGCTGGTGGGGCGAATGAAAAACTGTTTTTT.

The rearrangement links TRBV4-1 to TRBJ2-7; possible D gene TRBD2, 5 bases. Trimming removed 0 bases at V and 7 bases at J, with 22 bases between. Per the germline V gene, CDR1 is MGHRA and CDR2 is YSYEKL. CDR3 length: 17 amino acids. Written as DNA, the CDR3 is TGCGCCAGCAGCCAAGATAAGTGGGAGACTACGTGGAATGAGCAGTACTTC. It codes for CASSQDKWETTWNEQYF.

The rearrangement links TRBV7-2 to TRBJ1-6, with a tentative D call TRBD1 (5 bases). The CDR3 loop spans 17 amino acids. The germline V gene has CDR1 SGHTA and CDR2 FQGNSA. Trimming stripped 1 base from V and 0 bases from J, with 10 bases between. The CDR3 here is CASSLGGQLSYNSPLHF. The CDR3 DNA reads as TGTGCCAGCAGCTTAGGTGGACAACTCTCCTATAATTCACCCCTCCACTTT.

The chain recombines TRBV5-6 with TRBJ1-1; D is undetermined. Germline values: CDR1 SGHDT, CDR2 YYEEEE. Trimming removed 4 bases from V and 0 bases from J, with 13 bases in between. The CDR3 has 15 residues. The CDR3 nucleotides are TGTGCCAGCAGCCGCGCCTGGGCCATGAACACTGAAGCTTTCTTT. This gives the protein CASSRAWAMNTEAFF.

This clone has more than one count but fewer than ten. The chain employs TRBV27 and TRBJ1-3, with D possibly being TRBD1 (6 bases). The CDR3 totals 17 residues. Per the germline V gene, CDR1 is MNHEY and CDR2 is SMNVEV (reference sequence). V gave up 2 bases and J gave up 2 bases, with 16 bases separating them. As DNA, the CDR3 is TGTGCCAGCAGTTTAAGGGGACAACCTCTCCCTGGAAACACCATATATTTT. Translated, it gives CASSLRGQPLPGNTIYF.

The V gene is TRBV25-1, the J gene TRBJ1-1, with 7 bases identical to TRBD1. From germline, CDR1 is MGHDK and CDR2 SYGVNS. V lost 7 bases and J lost 0; bases outside the gene matches: 11. The CDR3 is 16 amino acids. The DNA for the CDR3 is TGTGCCAGCACCCCTACCAGGGGGGACATGAACACTGAAGCTTTCTTT. As protein: CASTPTRGDMNTEAFF.

V and J are TRBV29-1 and TRBJ1-2, with D possibly matching TRBD1 (6 bases). The CDR3 runs 13 residues. Trimming took off 6 bases at V and 6 bases at J, with 17 bases between the two ends. Germline CDR1 SQVTM, CDR2 ANQGSEA. The CDR3 DNA sequence: TGCAGCGTCCCGACGGCAGGGGCGGATGGCTACACCTTC. Protein sequence: CSVPTAGADGYTF.

V usage is TRBV14 and J usage is TRBJ1-3; possible D gene TRBD1, 5 bases. Germline CDR1 and CDR2: SGHDN and FVKESK. CDR3 length: 19 residues. Trimming pared 2 bases from V and 2 bases from J, leaving 22 bases between. The CDR3 loop reads CASSQSVFGGERPGNTIYF. CDR3 in DNA: TGTGCCAGCAGCCAATCGGTCTTTGGAGGGGAAAGGCCTGGAAACACCATATATTTT.

The chain couples TRBV5-3 to TRBJ1-1; 9 nucleotides agree with TRBD1. TRBV5-3 is marked as an open reading frame, function uncertain. The CDR3 contains 14 residues. V shed 4 bases, J shed 5 bases, and the junction held 6 bases outside the gene matches. The CDR3 nucleotides read TGTGCCAGAAGCGTGGGACAGGGTCGGACTGAAGCTTTCTTT. Its translation: CARSVGQGRTEAFF.

The chain links TRBV16 to TRBJ1-2; 9 nucleotides agree with TRBD1. The ends lost 3 bases at V and 10 bases at J; junction bases unmatched: 12. CDR1 is KGHSY and CDR2 is FQNENV in the germline V gene. The CDR3 consists of 15 residues. The CDR3 DNA follows: TGTGCCAGCAGCCACCCGGGACAGGGACTTATGGACTACACCTTC. Protein: CASSHPGQGLMDYTF.

The chain has TRBV5-4 and TRBJ1-1; D unresolved. Germline CDR1 is SGHNT and CDR2 is YYREEE (reference sequence). The germline V and J ends were trimmed by 4 bases and 1 base, with 14 bases remaining between them. CDR3 length: 15 amino acids. CDR3 in amino acids: CASSDIYSGNTEAFF. As DNA, the CDR3 is TGTGCCAGCAGCGACATTTATTCAGGGAACACTGAAGCTTTCTTT. Drawing the rest from reference TRBV5-4 and TRBJ1-1, the complete variable domain is ETGVTQSPTHLIKTRGQQVTLRCSSQSGHNTVSWYQQALGQGPQFIFQYYREEENGRGNFPPRFSGLQFPNYSSELNVNALELDDSALYLCASSDIYSGNTEAFFGQGTRLTVV.

The CDR3 protein is CASIPPWRGNTGELFF. In DNA form, the CDR3 reads TGTGCCAGCATCCCTCCATGGAGGGGCAACACCGGGGAGCTGTTTTTT. This sequence joins TRBV7-2 and TRBJ2-2; a weak D match, TRBD2 (6 bases). Germline CDR1 SGHTA, CDR2 FQGNSA. V was pared by 7 bases and J by 2 bases, with 17 bases between. The length of the CDR3 is 16 residues.

The chain joins TRBV7-9 to TRBJ1-1; 8 nucleotides line up with TRBD1. The J segment lost 0 bases and the V segment lost 1 base, leaving 7 bases of the junction unmatched. This CDR3 spans 17 amino acids. Germline assignment: CDR1 SEHNR and CDR2 FQNEAQ (reference sequence). In DNA, the CDR3 is TGTGCCAGCAGCTTAGGGGACAGGCCCGGCATGAACACTGAAGCTTTCTTT. This translates into CASSLGDRPGMNTEAFF.

The chain links TRBV5-8 to TRBJ1-1; 9 bases align to TRBD1. The CDR3 is made up of 15 amino acids. The ends lost 2 bases at V and 2 bases at J; junction bases unmatched: 4. Germline V lookup: CDR1 SGHTS, CDR2 YDEGEE. The CDR3 sequence is CASSFTGGPNTEAFF. CDR3 DNA: TGTGCCAGCAGCTTCACAGGGGGCCCTAACACTGAAGCTTTCTTT.

This clone was detected a few times. As DNA, the CDR3 is TGTGCCAGCAGTGAAAGGGAGAGACTGTTTTTT. This sequence encodes CASSERERLFF. The chain carries TRBV6-1 and TRBJ1-4; D unresolved. Germline CDR1 reads MNHNS; CDR2 reads SASEGT. The length of the CDR3 is 11 residues. V shed 2 bases and J shed 13 bases, with 8 bases lying between them.

This chain connects TRBV4-1 to TRBJ2-7; a weak D match, TRBD1 (5 bases). The V end was cut by 3 bases, the J end by 0 bases, with 6 bases between. Germline assignment: CDR1 MGHRA and CDR2 YSYEKL. The CDR3 is 13 residues long. CDR3 loop: CASSHQGSYEQYF. DNA of the CDR3: TGCGCCAGCAGCCACCAGGGCTCCTACGAGCAGTACTTC.

The chain couples TRBV4-1 to TRBJ2-1; 10 positions match TRBD2. Germline V gives CDR1 MGHRA, CDR2 YSYEKL. The CDR3 is 17 amino acids. Germline trimming cut 0 bases from V and 9 bases from J; bases unmatched to any gene: 11. The CDR3 coding sequence is TGCGCCAGCAGCCAAGAACCCCCCGCTAGCGGGAGAACTGAGCAGTTCTTC. Translation: CASSQEPPASGRTEQFF.

V and J are TRBV6-5 and TRBJ2-1, with 12 bases aligning to TRBD1. The CDR3 contains 15 residues. V shed 5 bases, J shed 4 bases, and the junction held 3 bases outside the gene matches. Germline V gene sequence: CDR1 MNHEY, CDR2 SVGAGI. The CDR3 loop is CASSPGQGAYNEQFF. The CDR3 nucleotides read TGTGCCAGCAGTCCGGGACAGGGGGCTTACAATGAGCAGTTCTTC.